This TCR beta chain was identified in a study of neurological immune-mediated disorders. There are many counts of this clonotype. Its antigen is unidentified. CDR3 length: 17 residues. V dropped 1 base and J dropped 1 base, with 13 bases sitting between them. Germline CDR1 reads SGHVS; CDR2 reads FQNEAQ. Study results and caveats: One related-CDR3 cluster, identified by phylogenetic grouping, held the repertoires of 18 of 34 multiple sclerosis patients and was a possible signature.

Each CDR3 protein is one row after TCRdb ran MiXCR on the 5' RACE reads. The data show 70,000 or so distinct CDR3 sequences, 2.5% to 4% seen once. Sequences were obtained from PBMCs. The rearrangement links TRBV7-8 to TRBJ2-2, with D maybe TRBD2 (6 bases). The receptor's source is a woman aged 45-59 years with multiple sclerosis. The CDR3 protein is CASSLVSLAMNTGELFF. Here the CDR3 DNA reads TGTGCCAGCAGCTTAGTCTCACTAGCAATGAACACCGGGGAGCTGTTTTTT. The full variable domain, completed using reference TRBV7-8 and TRBJ2-2, is GAGVSQSPRYKVAKRGQDVALRCDPISGHVSLFWYQQALGQGPEFLTYFQNEAQLDKSGLPSDRFFAERPEGSVSTLKIQRTQQEDSAVYLCASSLVSLAMNTGELFFGEGSRLTVL.